These 22 T cell receptor beta chains came from one sample sequenced in a study of metastatic and nonmetastatic thyroid tumors (dated by TCRdb to about 2020). Libraries were constructed by PCR. Instrument used: Illumina HiSeq 4000. Clones were called with MiXCR by TCRdb after fastp trimmed the public reads at Q25, and only in-frame beta chains were retained. A total of tens of thousands of clones appear in this sample, around 16% of them only once. Of the sample, 3% to 4.5% is held by the ten largest clones. No treatment had been received by any patient before thyroid surgery. Sequenced material: blood. These receptors originate from a female donor with papillary thyroid cancer or a benign thyroid nodule (not recorded which). Some clones in this sample may be carry-over from other donors' samples.

This clone came up many times. The chain is built from TRBV19 and TRBJ2-1; 9 bases agree with TRBD1. The CDR3 totals 16 residues. Germline CDR1 is LNHDA and CDR2 is SQIVND (reference sequence). V shed 0 bases, J shed 2 bases, and the junction held 2 bases outside the gene matches. The CDR3 sequence is CASSIEGQGPYNEQFF. In DNA, the CDR3 is TGTGCCAGTAGTATAGAGGGACAGGGCCCCTACAATGAGCAGTTCTTC. The full variable domain, with the rest looked up from reference TRBV19 and TRBJ2-1, is DGGITQSPKYLFRKEGQNVTLSCEQNLNHDAMYWYRQDPGQGLRLIYYSQIVNDFQKGDIAEGYSVSREKKESFPLTVTSAQKNPTAFYLCASSIEGQGPYNEQFFGPGTRLTVL.

At least ten counts were recorded for this clone. This chain connects TRBV12-3 or TRBV12-4 to TRBJ1-5; D perhaps matches TRBD1 (5 bases). The CDR3 consists of 14 residues. The V end lost 3 bases, the J end lost 2 bases, and 8 bases lay between the germline ends. This CDR3 is CASSFQGGNQPQHF. Written as DNA, the CDR3 is TGTGCCAGCAGTTTTCAGGGCGGCAATCAGCCCCAGCATTTT.

In the case of this clone: At one end, the junction sequence differs from germline, possibly due to a read error. The chain carries TRBV6-4 and TRBJ2-7; tentatively, D is TRBD1 or TRBD2 (5 bases each). The CDR3 length is 15 residues. Germline V gene lookup returns CDR1 MRHNA and CDR2 SNTAGT. Here the CDR3 reads CASSQGELPFYEQYF. The CDR3 DNA reads TGTGCCAGCAGCCAGGGAGAGCTACCTTTCTACGAGCAATACTTC.

This clone was detected ten times or more. The chain recombines TRBV27 with TRBJ2-7; no definite D call. The CDR3 consists of 14 residues. V was shortened by 3 bases and J by 2 bases, with 11 bases between the two germline ends. Germline CDR1 reads MNHEY; CDR2 reads SMNVEV (reference sequence). CDR3: CASSFWGSPYEQYF. The CDR3 DNA sequence: TGTGCCAGCAGTTTCTGGGGATCCCCCTACGAGCAGTACTTC.

At least ten counts were recorded for this clone. The V gene is TRBV20-1, the J gene TRBJ1-1, with D perhaps matching TRBD1 (5 bases). V was pared by 2 bases and J by 6 bases, with 7 bases between. Germline assignment: CDR1 DFQATT and CDR2 SNEGSKA (reference sequence). The CDR3 contains 11 residues. The CDR3 protein is CSARRGPEAFF. In nucleotides, the CDR3 is TGCAGTGCTAGAAGGGGTCCTGAAGCTTTCTTT.

This clone was observed at least ten times. This chain connects TRBV4-2 to TRBJ1-2; D remains ambiguous. V lost 0 bases and J 5 bases, leaving 19 bases between the germline ends. Germline V gene data show CDR1 as LGHNA and CDR2 as YNFKEQ. This CDR3 region has 17 residues. The CDR3 DNA reads TGTGCCAGCAGCCAAGAATTGCACCGAACTAATCCTTATGGCTACACCTTC. This gives the protein CASSQELHRTNPYGYTF.

This clone was detected only a few times. The CDR3 protein is CASTCDSSGNTIYF. CDR3 nucleotides: TGTGCCAGCACATGCGACAGTTCTGGAAACACCATATATTTT. The rearrangement links TRBV28 to TRBJ1-3, with D possibly TRBD1 on 5 matching bases. CDR1 and CDR2 (germline): MDHEN, SYDVKM. This CDR3 is 14 amino acids long. Trimming pared 7 bases from V and 1 base from J, leaving 11 bases between.

This clone is medium-sized in the sample. The chain joins TRBV27 to TRBJ2-7; 9 nucleotides agree with TRBD2. The CDR3 is 14 amino acids. Germline CDR1 MNHEY, CDR2 SMNVEV (reference sequence). V dropped 10 bases and J dropped 0; count of bases not matched to a gene: 7. In DNA form, the CDR3 reads TGTGCCACTCACAATAGCGGGAGCTCCTACGAGCAGTACTTC. It encodes CATHNSGSSYEQYF.

This clone was detected ten times or more. The gene calls are TRBV19 and TRBJ1-5, with a weak D call TRBD1 (6 bases). The CDR3 loop spans 14 amino acids. The V end lost 1 base, the J end lost 4 bases, and 8 bases lay between the germline ends. CDR1 and CDR2 from the germline V gene are LNHDA and SQIVND (reference sequence). CDR3: CASSIGTANQPQHF. DNA of the CDR3: TGTGCCAGTAGTATAGGGACAGCTAATCAGCCCCAGCATTTT.

This clone showed up many times. CDR3 sequence reads: CASRRLMDQETQYF. DNA for the CDR3: TGTGCCAGCAGACGCTTGATGGATCAAGAGACCCAGTACTTC. This chain links TRBV6-2 or TRBV6-3 with TRBJ2-5, with D uncertain. This CDR3 contains 14 residues. V lost 6 bases to trimming and J lost 2 bases, with 13 bases between them. Per germline, CDR1 MNHEY and CDR2 SVGEGT.

V and J are TRBV27 and TRBJ2-7; 12 bases map to TRBD1. The germline V gene encodes CDR1 MNHEY and CDR2 SMNVEV (reference sequence). CDR3 length: 17 residues. V shed 2 bases and J 7 bases; nucleotides not matched to a gene: 12. CDR3 DNA: TGTGCCAGCAGTTTAGTGGGGGGAAGGGACAGGGGGCGTGAGCAGTACTTC. Its protein is CASSLVGGRDRGREQYF.

The chain joins TRBV27 to TRBJ2-7, with D perhaps matching TRBD1 or TRBD2 (5 bases each). Germline assignment: CDR1 MNHEY and CDR2 SMNVEV (reference sequence). V was shortened by 5 bases and J by 7 bases, with 18 bases between the two germline ends. This CDR3 region has 14 residues. CDR3: CASSRTGTTNEQYF. The CDR3 DNA sequence: TGTGCCAGCAGTCGCACCGGGACCACTAATGAGCAGTACTTC.

This clone was recorded many times. The gene calls are TRBV5-1 and TRBJ2-7; either TRBD1 or TRBD2 may supply D (5 bases each). Trimming removed 2 bases at V and 4 bases at J, with 25 bases between. This CDR3 is 18 amino acids long. The germline V gene has CDR1 SGHRS and CDR2 YFSETQ. Written as DNA, the CDR3 is TGCGCCAGCAGCTTAAATTTCGGCGGGCAGGGTGAATCGTACGAGCAGTACTTC. It translates to CASSLNFGGQGESYEQYF.

In this sample, this clone turned up many times. This chain connects TRBV24-1 to TRBJ1-3; D gene uncertain. Trimming removed 9 bases from V and 0 bases from J, with 8 bases in between. Germline V gene data show CDR1 as KGHDR and CDR2 as SFDVKD. The CDR3 is made up of 13 amino acids. The CDR3 reads CATEGASGNTIYF. Here the CDR3 DNA reads TGTGCCACCGAGGGAGCCTCTGGAAACACCATATATTTT.

This clone was seen ten or more times. The rearrangement joins TRBV7-8 to TRBJ2-7; 8 bases fit TRBD1. The germline gives CDR1 SGHVS, CDR2 FQNEAQ. CDR3 length equals 14 residues. Germline trimming cut 5 bases from V and 3 bases from J; bases unmatched to any gene: 6. The CDR3 coding sequence is TGTGCCAGCAGCCTACCGGACAGGGACTACGAGCAGTACTTC. Amino acid sequence: CASSLPDRDYEQYF.

At least ten counts were recorded for this clone. V and J are TRBV9 and TRBJ1-1; D unresolved. This CDR3 has 15 residues. Trimming left V 4 bases short and J 5 bases short, with 18 bases between. From germline, CDR1 is SGDLS and CDR2 YYNGEE. CDR3 DNA: TGTGCCAGCAGCCCCCCTATGGGGATTGGAACTGAAGCTTTCTTT. Protein sequence: CASSPPMGIGTEAFF.

This clone was counted ten times or more. The chain combines TRBV19 with TRBJ2-5, with D possibly being TRBD1 (6 bases). CDR1 LNHDA and CDR2 SQIVND come from the germline V gene (reference sequence). Trimming removed 5 bases from V and 4 bases from J, with 17 bases in between. This CDR3 spans 15 amino acids. The CDR3 protein is CASSVTGNLRETQYF. CDR3 in DNA: TGTGCCAGTAGTGTGACAGGTAATCTCCGAGAGACCCAGTACTTC.

This clone was observed many times. The rearrangement links TRBV7-2 to TRBJ2-1; 12 nucleotides match TRBD2. With 2 bases clipped from V and 8 bases from J, the junction kept 10 bases outside the gene matches. The germline V gene has CDR1 SGHTA and CDR2 FQGNSA. This CDR3 spans 17 amino acids. Here the CDR3 DNA reads TGTGCCAGCAGCTTATGGAGACTAGCGGGAGCGACCTATGAGCAGTTCTTC. This gives the protein CASSLWRLAGATYEQFF.

This clone was observed many times. V usage is TRBV10-2 and J usage is TRBJ2-1, with 11 bases aligning to TRBD2. This CDR3 has 15 amino acids. Trimming cost V 3 bases and J 10 bases; bases outside gene matches: 8. Germline V lookup: CDR1 WSHSY, CDR2 SAAADI. CDR3 residues: CASSEGSGRAGEQFF. The CDR3 coding sequence is TGCGCCAGCAGTGAAGGTAGCGGGAGGGCCGGGGAGCAGTTCTTC.

This clone turned up a few times. This chain links TRBV6-2 or TRBV6-3 with TRBJ2-5; TRBD2 matches 12 bases. This CDR3 spans 17 amino acids. The germline gives CDR1 MNHEY, CDR2 SVGEGT. V trimming: 4 bases; J trimming: 5 bases; junction bases outside the gene matches: 11. The DNA of the CDR3 is TGTGCCAGCAGTTTTTCCCGGACTAGCGGGACGTATGAGACCCAGTACTTC. This translates into CASSFSRTSGTYETQYF.

This clone was seen ten or more times. V and J are TRBV18 and TRBJ1-1; D call uncertain. Germline assignment: CDR1 KGHSH and CDR2 LQKENI. V gave up 2 bases and J gave up 7 bases, with 8 bases separating them. The CDR3 consists of 12 residues. The CDR3 sequence is CASSPSIREAFF. The CDR3 coding sequence is TGTGCCAGCTCACCAAGTATCCGTGAAGCTTTCTTT. The complete variable domain, with remaining parts taken from reference TRBV18 and TRBJ1-1, reads NAGVMQNPRHLVRRRGQEARLRCSPMKGHSHVYWYRQLPEEGLKFMVYLQKENIIDESGMPKERFSAEFPKEGPSILRIQQVVRGDSAAYFCASSPSIREAFFGQGTRLTVV.

A remark on this clone: The same CDR3 also results from other DNA sequences found in this sample. The chain uses TRBV18 and TRBJ1-2, with unresolved D. V lost 3 bases and J 2 bases, leaving 16 bases between the germline ends. Germline values: CDR1 KGHSH, CDR2 LQKENI. The CDR3 has 16 residues. CDR3 sequence reads: CASSPSTPSGNYGYTF. CDR3 nucleotide sequence: TGTGCCAGCTCACCTTCAACCCCCTCAGGAAACTATGGCTACACCTTC. Supplemented by reference TRBV18 and TRBJ1-2, the full variable domain reads NAGVMQNPRHLVRRRGQEARLRCSPMKGHSHVYWYRQLPEEGLKFMVYLQKENIIDESGMPKERFSAEFPKEGPSILRIQQVVRGDSAAYFCASSPSTPSGNYGYTFGSGTRLTVV.